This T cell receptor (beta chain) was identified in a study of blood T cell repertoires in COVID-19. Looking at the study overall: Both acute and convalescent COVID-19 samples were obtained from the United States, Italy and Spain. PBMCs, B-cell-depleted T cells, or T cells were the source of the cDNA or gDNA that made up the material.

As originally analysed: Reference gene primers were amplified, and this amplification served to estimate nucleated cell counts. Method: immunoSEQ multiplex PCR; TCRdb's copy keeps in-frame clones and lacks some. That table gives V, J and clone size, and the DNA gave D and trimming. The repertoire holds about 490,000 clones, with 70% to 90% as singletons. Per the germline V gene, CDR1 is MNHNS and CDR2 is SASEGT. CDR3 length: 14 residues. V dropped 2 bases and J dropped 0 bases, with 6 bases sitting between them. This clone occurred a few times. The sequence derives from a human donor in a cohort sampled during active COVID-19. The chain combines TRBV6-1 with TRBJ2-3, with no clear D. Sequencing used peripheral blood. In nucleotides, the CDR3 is TGTGCCAGCAGTGAAAGCTGGAGCACAGATACGCAGTATTTT. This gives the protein CASSESWSTDTQYF.